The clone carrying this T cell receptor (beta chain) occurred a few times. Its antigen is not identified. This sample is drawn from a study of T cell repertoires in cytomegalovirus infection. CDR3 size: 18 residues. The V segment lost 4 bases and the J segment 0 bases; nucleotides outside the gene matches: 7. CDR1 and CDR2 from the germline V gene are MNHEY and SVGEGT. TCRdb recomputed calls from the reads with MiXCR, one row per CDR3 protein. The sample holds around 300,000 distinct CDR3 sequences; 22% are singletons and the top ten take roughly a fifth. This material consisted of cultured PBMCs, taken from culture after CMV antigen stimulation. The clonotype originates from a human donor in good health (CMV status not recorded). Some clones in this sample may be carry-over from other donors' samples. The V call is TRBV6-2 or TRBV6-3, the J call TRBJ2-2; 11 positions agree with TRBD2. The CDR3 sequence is CASSSSGTSGPNTGELFF. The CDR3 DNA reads TGTGCCAGCAGTTCGTCCGGGACTAGCGGACCGAACACCGGGGAGCTGTTTTTT.